This T cell receptor beta chain derives from a study of shared clonotypes between healthy human individuals. General study findings and limits: Depth of sequencing was expected to influence donor clonotype sharing.

In the source study's methods: ImmunoSEQ yielded junction-only sequences lacking quality scores, so filtering differed. Here immunoSEQ multiplex PCR was the method, and the copy in TCRdb shows in-frame clones only, minus some. Clone size and V and J calls were adopted from that table, with D and trimming inferred from the DNA. The sample lists hundreds of thousands of clones, about 74% occurring once. This CDR3 is built from 13 residues. Germline V gene lookup returns CDR1 MDHEN and CDR2 SYDVKM. With 6 bases removed from V and 1 base from J, the gap between germline ends came to 9 bases. Comment on this clone: No antigen is known for it. The sample contains more than one DNA sequence encoding this CDR3.

The chain couples TRBV28 to TRBJ2-5; D possibly corresponds to TRBD1 (6 bases). The sequence derives from a woman in her 40s in good health. Some clones in this sample may be carry-over from other donors' samples. Sequencing was done on a sample of PBMCs. The DNA of the CDR3 is TGTGCCAGCAGGCGGACAGTCCAAGAGACCCAGTACTTC. This codes for CASRRTVQETQYF. The complete variable domain, with remaining parts taken from reference TRBV28 and TRBJ2-5, reads DVKVTQSSRYLVKRTGEKVFLECVQDMDHENMFWYRQDPGLGLRLIYFSYDVKMKEKGDIPEGYSVSREKKERFSLILESASTNQTSMYLCASRRTVQETQYFGPGTRLLVL.